The 26 T cell receptor beta chains below come from one sample, sequenced in a study of Graves' ophthalmopathy and Graves' hyperthyroidism. Scientists amplified the TCR beta CDR3 regions from RNA transcripts. In the first round, RT-PCR was carried out with HTBI primers, and a multiplex PCR formed the second round. One entry per CDR3 protein, called by TCRdb with MiXCR from the multiplex PCR reads. In the table there are hundreds of thousands of distinct CDR3 sequences, 20% to 25% of which are singletons. The sample was peripheral blood. These receptors originate from a woman aged 18-35 years with stable Graves' hyperthyroidism. Some clones in this sample may be carry-over from other donors' samples.

This clonotype was picked up many times. This chain joins TRBV29-1 and TRBJ1-1; no definite D call. The CDR3 runs to 16 residues. Per the germline V gene, CDR1 is SQVTM and CDR2 is ANQGSEA. Trimming removed 3 bases at V and 1 base at J, with 18 bases between. The CDR3 loop is CSVELRVLGGNTEAFF. The DNA for the CDR3 is TGCAGCGTTGAGTTGCGGGTGTTAGGTGGGAACACTGAAGCTTTCTTT.

This clonotype was picked up many times. This sequence joins TRBV20-1 and TRBJ2-5; D is unclear. V was shortened by 5 bases and J by 0 bases, with 7 bases between the two germline ends. The CDR3 runs to 12 residues. The germline V gene encodes CDR1 DFQATT and CDR2 SNEGSKA (reference sequence). Here the CDR3 reads CSADSYQETQYF. The CDR3 DNA reads TGCAGTGCTGATTCGTACCAAGAGACCCAGTACTTC.

This chain joins TRBV7-2 and TRBJ2-7, with D tentatively TRBD1 (5 bases). Trimming pared 2 bases from V and 6 bases from J, leaving 14 bases between. The CDR3 runs to 14 residues. Germline V gives CDR1 SGHTA, CDR2 FQGNSA. The DNA for the CDR3 is TGTGCCAGCAGCTTAAGATTGCAGGGCGGCGAGCAGTACTTC. Protein: CASSLRLQGGEQYF.

This clonotype was seen only a few times. The chain links TRBV30 to TRBJ1-1; D is undetermined. The germline V gene has CDR1 GTSNPN and CDR2 SVGIG (reference sequence). Trimming took 0 bases from V and 5 from J, leaving 13 bases between them. This CDR3 comprises 14 residues. In nucleotides, the CDR3 is TGTGCCTGGAGTGTACCGGGGTGGGTTACTGAAGCTTTCTTT. Its protein is CAWSVPGWVTEAFF.

This clonotype appeared many times. The CDR3, as DNA: TGTGCCAGCAGGATGACAGGGGATGCCGGGGAGCTGTTTTTT. Translated: CASRMTGDAGELFF. The chain combines TRBV6-1 with TRBJ2-2; TRBD1 matches at 8 bases. Germline CDR1 reads MNHNS; CDR2 reads SASEGT. The junction had 6 bases not matched to a gene; V was cut back by 6 bases and J by 6 bases. The CDR3 consists of 14 residues.

This clonotype occurred many times. The chain recombines TRBV19 with TRBJ1-1; 7 bases align to TRBD1. Germline CDR1 LNHDA, CDR2 SQIVND (reference sequence). The ends lost 5 bases at V and 7 bases at J; junction bases unmatched: 10. This CDR3 comprises 14 residues. The CDR3 coding sequence is TGTGCCAGTAGTGGACAGGCCGGGGGAGTTGAAGCTTTCTTT. Translation gives CASSGQAGGVEAFF.

This chain links TRBV12-3 or TRBV12-4 with TRBJ1-2; D may be TRBD1 (5 bases). Trimming stripped 5 bases from V and 8 bases from J, with 15 bases between. This CDR3 region has 13 residues. CDR3 bases: TGTGCCAGCAGTATACAGGACTGGCAGGGCTACACCTTC. This codes for CASSIQDWQGYTF.

This clonotype occurred many times. The chain joins TRBV7-6 to TRBJ2-5, with D possibly being TRBD2 (5 bases). Germline CDR1 SGHVS, CDR2 FNYEAQ. This CDR3 has 14 residues. Between the trimmed V and J ends, which lost 5 bases and 2 bases, there was a span of 12 bases. The chain's CDR3 is CASSKGLQQETQYF. CDR3 DNA sequence: TGTGCCAGCAGCAAAGGACTTCAGCAAGAGACCCAGTACTTC. Full variable domain (rest looked up from reference TRBV7-6 and TRBJ2-5): GAGVSQSPRYKVTKRGQDVALRCDPISGHVSLYWYRQALGQGPEFLTYFNYEAQQDKSGLPNDRFSAERPEGSISTLTIQRTEQRDSAMYRCASSKGLQQETQYFGPGTRLLVL.

This clonotype was counted ten times or more. The chain has TRBV2 and TRBJ2-5; 10 nucleotides align to TRBD2. This CDR3 spans 16 amino acids. Germline V gives CDR1 SNHLY, CDR2 FYNNEI. Unmatched junction bases numbered 8, after V lost 2 bases and J lost 5 bases. The CDR3 region is CASSEPEGLALETQYF. For the CDR3, the DNA is TGTGCCAGCAGTGAACCGGAGGGACTAGCGTTGGAGACCCAGTACTTC.

This clonotype occurred many times. The chain uses TRBV11-2 and TRBJ2-7; 10 bases agree with TRBD1. The trim removed 4 bases at V and 6 bases at J, leaving 3 bases unmatched. CDR3 length equals 13 residues. The germline V gene has CDR1 SGHAT and CDR2 FQNNGV. This CDR3 reads CASSWGQGSEQYF. The CDR3 region has the DNA TGTGCCAGCAGCTGGGGACAGGGGTCCGAGCAGTACTTC.

This clonotype came up a few times. The chain has TRBV12-3 or TRBV12-4 and TRBJ1-3, with D unclear. CDR3 length: 16 residues. V lost 6 bases and J lost 0, with 15 bases in between. The CDR3 nucleotides read TGTGCCAGCAGAAAACAGCTGACAAGCTCTGGAAACACCATATATTTT. Protein: CASRKQLTSSGNTIYF.

This clonotype came up many times. The gene calls are TRBV6-5 and TRBJ1-1; D is ambiguous. This CDR3 spans 14 amino acids. The V and J ends lost 5 bases and 3 bases respectively, with 13 bases between them. CDR1 is MNHEY, CDR2 SVGAGI, per germline. The CDR3 region is CASSRGAGYTEAFF. The DNA of the CDR3 is TGTGCCAGCAGTCGCGGAGCGGGGTACACTGAAGCTTTCTTT.

The chain carries TRBV24-1 and TRBJ2-7; either TRBD1 or TRBD2 may supply D (5 bases each). Germline assignment: CDR1 KGHDR and CDR2 SFDVKD. This CDR3 has 14 amino acids. Trimming took off 3 bases at V and 2 bases at J, with 10 bases between the two ends. The CDR3 sequence is CATSDGDGPYEQYF. CDR3 nucleotides: TGTGCCACCAGTGATGGGGACGGCCCCTACGAGCAGTACTTC.

This clonotype has just a few counts. The chain is built from TRBV11-2 and TRBJ1-2; no reliable D call. V was pared by 2 bases and J by 0 bases, with 10 bases between. Germline V CDR1 and CDR2: SGHAT, FQNNGV. The CDR3 extends over 15 amino acids. CDR3 sequence: CASSLWEEANYGYTF. CDR3 in DNA: TGTGCCAGCAGCTTATGGGAGGAGGCTAACTATGGCTACACCTTC.

This clonotype came up many times. The chain couples TRBV12-3 or TRBV12-4 to TRBJ2-7; a possible D gene is TRBD1 (6 bases). The CDR3 extends over 13 amino acids. V was trimmed by 6 bases and J by 3 bases, leaving 12 bases between them. CDR3 in amino acids: CASSTGHNYEQYF. The CDR3, as DNA: TGTGCCAGCAGCACGGGACACAACTACGAGCAGTACTTC.

This clonotype was counted between two and nine times. Just one base apart from a much larger clone, this may be a read error. V gene TRBV6-1 combines with J gene TRBJ1-3, with 7 bases that match TRBD1. The germline gives CDR1 MNHNS, CDR2 SASEGT. The CDR3 consists of 15 residues. The trim removed 7 bases at V and 0 bases at J, leaving 6 bases unmatched. This CDR3 is CASIRDSYSGNTIYF. The CDR3 coding sequence is TGTGCCAGCATCCGGGACAGCTACTCTGGAAACACCATATATTTT.

This sequence joins TRBV6-2 or TRBV6-3 and TRBJ2-7; 7 nucleotides match TRBD1. Germline CDR1 is MNHEY and CDR2 is SVGEGT. With V trimmed by 5 bases and J by 3 bases, 10 bases remained unmatched. The CDR3 length is 15 residues. This CDR3 is CASSKLRQGGYEQYF. In nucleotides, the CDR3 is TGTGCCAGCAGTAAACTCCGACAGGGTGGCTACGAGCAGTACTTC.

The chain joins TRBV27 to TRBJ2-5; D might be TRBD1 or TRBD2, each matching 5 bases. From germline, CDR1 is MNHEY and CDR2 SMNVEV (reference sequence). The CDR3 is 14 amino acids. V gave up 7 bases and J gave up 5 bases, with 17 bases separating them. This CDR3 is CASTLQGVEETQYF. The CDR3, as DNA: TGTGCCAGCACTTTGCAGGGAGTCGAGGAGACCCAGTACTTC.

In this sample, this clonotype turned up many times. The chain carries TRBV20-1 and TRBJ1-5; D is undetermined. The CDR3 sequence is 13 residues long. CDR1 is DFQATT and CDR2 is SNEGSKA in the germline V gene (reference sequence). Between the trimmed V and J ends, which lost 3 bases and 1 base, there was a span of 7 bases. Written as DNA, the CDR3 is TGCAGTGCTAGCGGACGGAGCAATCAGCCCCAGCATTTT. The encoded protein is CSASGRSNQPQHF.

This clonotype turned up a few times. The chain couples TRBV6-2 or TRBV6-3 to TRBJ1-1; D is perhaps TRBD1 (5 bases). The CDR3 spans 13 residues. Germline V gives CDR1 MNHEY, CDR2 SVGEGT. Trimming cost V 2 bases and J 5 bases, with 9 bases left between them. CDR3 region: CASSYGQVTEAFF. Written as DNA, the CDR3 is TGTGCCAGCAGTTACGGACAAGTGACTGAAGCTTTCTTT.

The chain carries TRBV12-3 or TRBV12-4 and TRBJ2-7; no reliable D call. The ends were cut back, 3 bases at V and 4 bases at J, with 13 bases in the middle. There are 14 residues in the CDR3. CDR3 in amino acids: CASSLVGKNYEQYF. In DNA, the CDR3 is TGTGCCAGCAGTTTGGTGGGGAAGAATTACGAGCAGTACTTC.

This clonotype has ten or more counts. The V gene is TRBV2, the J gene TRBJ2-7; D is unresolved. Germline values: CDR1 SNHLY, CDR2 FYNNEI. CDR3 size: 12 residues. V was clipped by 3 bases and J by 6 bases, with 9 bases between them. The chain's CDR3 is CASSEGASEQYF. The CDR3 nucleotides read TGTGCCAGCAGTGAGGGCGCCTCCGAGCAGTACTTC.

The chain employs TRBV20-1 and TRBJ2-5, with a possible D match to TRBD2 (5 bases). From germline, CDR1 is DFQATT and CDR2 SNEGSKA (reference sequence). CDR3 length: 14 amino acids. V was cut by 1 base and J by 4 bases, with 13 bases left in between. The CDR3 DNA is TGCAGTGCTAGAGGGGCTAGCTGGACAGAGACCCAGTACTTC. As protein: CSARGASWTETQYF.

This clonotype showed up many times. The gene calls are TRBV2 and TRBJ2-7; D remains unclear. The CDR3 runs to 14 residues. Germline lookup yields CDR1 SNHLY and CDR2 FYNNEI. The V end lost 4 bases, the J end lost 0 bases, and 10 bases lay between the germline ends. In DNA form, the CDR3 reads TGTGCCAGCAGTGGTCAGGCGTTCTCCTACGAGCAGTACTTC. The encoded protein is CASSGQAFSYEQYF.

This chain links TRBV28 with TRBJ1-5, with 7 nucleotides matching TRBD1. J was trimmed by 2 bases and V by 4 bases; bases with no gene match: 5. Germline V CDR1 and CDR2: MDHEN, SYDVKM. The CDR3 contains 15 residues. The CDR3 DNA reads TGTGCCAGCAGTTCCGGACAGGATGGCAATCAGCCCCAGCATTTT. Its translation is CASSSGQDGNQPQHF.

Only a few counts were recorded for this clonotype. This chain links TRBV6-1 with TRBJ1-2, with D possibly matching TRBD1 (5 bases). The germline gives CDR1 MNHNS, CDR2 SASEGT. Between the trimmed V and J ends, which lost 7 bases and 4 bases, there was a span of 16 bases. The CDR3 is 14 amino acids. Written as DNA, the CDR3 is TGTGCCAGCAATCCGGGGCCCATAGGCTATGGCTACACCTTC. Translation: CASNPGPIGYGYTF.